What follows are 13 T cell receptor beta chains derived from one specimen sequenced in a study of early T cells in non-severe SARS-CoV-2 infection. MiXCR, applied by TCRdb to the 5' RACE reads, yields one record per CDR3 protein. In the table there are around 60,000 distinct CDR3 sequences, 12% of which are singletons. The source material was whole blood. Source of these receptors: an adult who was a healthcare worker with PCR-confirmed SARS-CoV-2 infection or an uninfected control (not recorded which).

This chain connects TRBV25-1 to TRBJ2-2, with D possibly TRBD1 on 5 matching bases. Germline lookup yields CDR1 MGHDK and CDR2 SYGVNS. The V end was cut by 1 base, the J end by 6 bases, with 15 bases between. This CDR3 comprises 16 residues. CDR3 bases: TGTGCCAGCAGTGAATTAAGGGGTCAGAGAGCCGGGGAGCTGTTTTTT. Its translation is CASSELRGQRAGELFF.

This clonotype was detected many times. The chain joins TRBV20-1 to TRBJ2-3, with 11 bases fitting TRBD2. Trimming at V came to 3 bases and at J to 4 bases, leaving 9 bases not matched to a gene. There are 16 residues in the CDR3. Germline lookup yields CDR1 DFQATT and CDR2 SNEGSKA (reference sequence). CDR3 sequence: CSASGASGGIADTQYF. The CDR3 coding sequence is TGCAGTGCTAGCGGGGCTAGCGGGGGGATCGCAGATACGCAGTATTTT.

This clonotype appeared many times. The chain links TRBV7-9 to TRBJ1-2; 12 bases are shared with TRBD1. The germline V gene encodes CDR1 SEHNR and CDR2 FQNEAQ (reference sequence). The ends lost 3 bases at V and 8 bases at J; junction bases unmatched: 4. The CDR3 totals 14 residues. The CDR3 coding sequence is TGTGCCAGCAGCTTGGGGGACAGGGGGCACGGCTACACCTTC. Protein sequence: CASSLGDRGHGYTF.

This clonotype was seen many times. The rearrangement uses TRBV27 and TRBJ1-2, with a possible D match to TRBD1 (5 bases). This CDR3 has 13 residues. Germline V CDR1 and CDR2: MNHEY, SMNVEV (reference sequence). Deletions cut 3 bases from V and 5 bases from J, with 10 bases between. In nucleotides, the CDR3 is TGTGCCAGCAGTTTGGGGACGGCTTATGGCTACACCTTC. It codes for CASSLGTAYGYTF.

The sample holds many counts of this clonotype. The rearrangement joins TRBV11-1 to TRBJ1-2; the match to TRBD1 covers 9 bases. Unmatched junction bases numbered 5, after V lost 5 bases and J lost 7 bases. This CDR3 has 13 residues. Germline CDR1 reads SGHAT; CDR2 reads FQDESV (reference sequence). In DNA form, the CDR3 reads TGTGCCAGCAGCATCGGACAGGGGCCTGGCTACACCTTC. Protein product: CASSIGQGPGYTF.

This clonotype was observed at least ten times. The chain uses TRBV24-1 and TRBJ1-5; 7 bases are shared with TRBD1. V was clipped by 4 bases and J by 7 bases; unmatched bases: 9. CDR1 KGHDR and CDR2 SFDVKD come from the germline V gene. The CDR3 length is 15 residues. The CDR3 loop is CATSESTGVYQPQHF. In DNA form, the CDR3 reads TGTGCCACCAGTGAATCTACAGGGGTCTACCAGCCCCAGCATTTT.

This clonotype appeared many times. The chain links TRBV29-1 to TRBJ2-7; weak D call: TRBD1 (6 bases). Trimming stripped 6 bases from V and 4 bases from J, with 10 bases between. The CDR3 length is 11 residues. The germline CDR1 and CDR2 sequences are SQVTM and ANQGSEA. CDR3 nucleotide sequence: TGCAGCGTCGAAAGGGGGTACGAGCAGTACTTC. Translation: CSVERGYEQYF.

This clonotype occurred many times. The CDR3: CSAKGEAVYGYTF. The CDR3 nucleotides are TGCAGTGCTAAGGGCGAGGCGGTTTATGGCTACACCTTC. This chain uses TRBV20-1 with TRBJ1-2; D unclear. There are 13 residues in the CDR3. Germline V gene lookup returns CDR1 DFQATT and CDR2 SNEGSKA (reference sequence). The V end was cut by 4 bases, the J end by 5 bases, with 14 bases between.

This clonotype was detected ten times or more. The genes are TRBV7-3 and TRBJ1-1; 7 bases align to TRBD1. Unmatched junction bases numbered 4, after V lost 4 bases and J lost 5 bases. CDR3 size: 13 residues. The germline V gene has CDR1 SGHTA and CDR2 FQGTGA. CDR3 DNA sequence: TGTGCCAGCAGCTCCACAGGGGTAACTGAAGCTTTCTTT. Translated: CASSSTGVTEAFF.

This clonotype was counted only a few times. V is TRBV20-1 and J is TRBJ1-6; the D is unclear. V gave up 0 bases and J gave up 7 bases, with 16 bases separating them. The CDR3 is 16 amino acids. Looked up from germline, CDR1 is DFQATT and CDR2 is SNEGSKA (reference sequence). The CDR3 nucleotides are TGCAGTGCTAGAGAGGAGGCAGTAGCATTCAATTCACCCCTCCACTTT. This encodes CSAREEAVAFNSPLHF.

J is TRBJ2-3 and V is TRBV6-2 or TRBV6-3; TRBD2 agrees at 8 bases. The junction had 36 bases not matched to a gene; V was cut back by 6 bases and J by 4 bases. Looked up from germline, CDR1 is MNHEY and CDR2 is SVGEGT. The CDR3 consists of 24 residues. The CDR3 here is CASSHLTGAGWVTRQAGGPDTQYF. For the CDR3, the DNA is TGTGCCAGCAGCCATCTCACAGGTGCCGGTTGGGTGACTCGACAGGCGGGAGGCCCAGATACGCAGTATTTT.

This clonotype was counted a few times. The chain uses TRBV14 and TRBJ2-5; a weak D match, TRBD2 (5 bases). The CDR3 runs 14 residues. Germline CDR1 SGHDN, CDR2 FVKESK. Trimming took off 2 bases at V and 4 bases at J, with 11 bases between the two ends. In DNA form, the CDR3 reads TGTGCCAGCAGCCAATATGCTAGCCGAGAGACCCAGTACTTC. As protein: CASSQYASRETQYF.

The J gene is TRBJ2-3, the V gene TRBV29-1; no definite D call. Trimming removed 4 bases at V and 2 bases at J, with 7 bases between. CDR1 is SQVTM, CDR2 ANQGSEA, per germline. The CDR3 is 12 amino acids. The CDR3 sequence: CSVAQYTDTQYF. CDR3 nucleotide sequence: TGCAGCGTTGCACAGTACACAGATACGCAGTATTTT.